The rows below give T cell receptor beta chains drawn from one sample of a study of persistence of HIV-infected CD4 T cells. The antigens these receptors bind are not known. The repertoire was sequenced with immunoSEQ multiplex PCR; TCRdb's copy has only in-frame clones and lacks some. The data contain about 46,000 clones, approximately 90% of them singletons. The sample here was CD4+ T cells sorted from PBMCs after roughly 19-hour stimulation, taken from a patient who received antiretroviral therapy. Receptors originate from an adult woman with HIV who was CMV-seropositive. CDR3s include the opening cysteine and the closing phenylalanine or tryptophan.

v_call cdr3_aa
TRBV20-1 CSASAHGRGRTDTQYF
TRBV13 CASSRSLAGVSYEQYF
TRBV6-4 CASSAKMNTEAFF
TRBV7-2 CASSLSTGGSTDTQYF
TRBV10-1 CASSASGGSETQYF
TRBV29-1 CSVVQGPVSYEQYF
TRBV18 CASSQDPSQPQHF
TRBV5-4 CASSPDRSYEQYF
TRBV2 CASSGTAKNSPLHF
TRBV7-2 CASSIGGSYEQYF
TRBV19 CASSGLNQPQHF
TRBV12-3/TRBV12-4 CASSLGPRETQYF
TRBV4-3 CASSQVRTGGYGYTF
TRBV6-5 CASSRGQGAYEQYF
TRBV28 CASSEGFRSSPLHF
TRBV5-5 CASSLGQGGKLFF
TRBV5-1 CASSGTLYEQYF
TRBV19 CASSTIRVPANEKLFF
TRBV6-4 CASSRTSGRAMDEQFF
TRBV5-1 CASSLAARDGEKLFF
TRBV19 CASSMDSRGYNSPLHF
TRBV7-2 CASSFRASGPETQYF
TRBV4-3 CASSQVSGPLHF
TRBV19 CASSGGGRILPPNQPQHF
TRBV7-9 CASSSTGRELFF
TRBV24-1 CATSDFGTGGTDTQYF
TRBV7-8 CASSRAVTEAFF
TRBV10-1 CAHREGLNQKPQHF
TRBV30 CAGTDRVTEAFF
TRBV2 CASSRGSPDTQYF
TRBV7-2 CASSLNGAGSLYGYTF
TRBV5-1 CASTWTSPTDTQYF
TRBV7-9 CASSLGGGAYNSPLHF
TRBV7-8 CASSLDPGGNQPQHF
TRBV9 CASSVVHRASVPSYEQYF